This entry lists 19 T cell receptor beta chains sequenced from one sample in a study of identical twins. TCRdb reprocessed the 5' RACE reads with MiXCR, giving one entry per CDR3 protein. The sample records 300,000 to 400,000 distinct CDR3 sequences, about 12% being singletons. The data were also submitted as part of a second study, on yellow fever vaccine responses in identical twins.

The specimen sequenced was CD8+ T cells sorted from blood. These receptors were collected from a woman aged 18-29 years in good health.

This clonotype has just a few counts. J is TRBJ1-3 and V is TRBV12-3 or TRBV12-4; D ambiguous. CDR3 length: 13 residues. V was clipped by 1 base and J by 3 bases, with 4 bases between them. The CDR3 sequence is CASSLGVGNTIYF. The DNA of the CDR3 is TGTGCCAGCAGTTTAGGGGTTGGAAACACCATATATTTT.

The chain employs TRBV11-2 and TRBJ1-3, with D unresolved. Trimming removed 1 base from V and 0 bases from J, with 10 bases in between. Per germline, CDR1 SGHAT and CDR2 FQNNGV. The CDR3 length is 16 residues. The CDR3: CASSLGEAPSGNTIYF. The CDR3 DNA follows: TGTGCCAGCAGCTTAGGAGAGGCGCCCTCTGGAAACACCATATATTTT.

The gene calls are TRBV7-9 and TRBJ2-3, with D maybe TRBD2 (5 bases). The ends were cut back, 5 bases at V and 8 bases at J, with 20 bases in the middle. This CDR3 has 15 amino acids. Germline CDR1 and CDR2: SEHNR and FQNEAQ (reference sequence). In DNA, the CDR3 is TGTGCCAGCAGCCCGGGAACGGCCATGTTGGGTACGCAGTATTTT. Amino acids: CASSPGTAMLGTQYF.

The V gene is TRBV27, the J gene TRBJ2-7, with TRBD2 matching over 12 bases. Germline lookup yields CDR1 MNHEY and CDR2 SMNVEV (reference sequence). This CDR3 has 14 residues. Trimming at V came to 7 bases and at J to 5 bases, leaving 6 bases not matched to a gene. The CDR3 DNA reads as TGTGCCAGCACACGACTAGCGGGAGTCGACGAGCAGTACTTC. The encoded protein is CASTRLAGVDEQYF.

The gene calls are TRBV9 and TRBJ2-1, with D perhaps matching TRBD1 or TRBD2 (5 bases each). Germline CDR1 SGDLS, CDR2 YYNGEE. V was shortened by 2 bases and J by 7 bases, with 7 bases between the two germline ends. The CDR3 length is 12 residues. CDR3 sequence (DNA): TGTGCCAGCAGCGTCGGGGCGAATGAGCAGTTCTTC. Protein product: CASSVGANEQFF.

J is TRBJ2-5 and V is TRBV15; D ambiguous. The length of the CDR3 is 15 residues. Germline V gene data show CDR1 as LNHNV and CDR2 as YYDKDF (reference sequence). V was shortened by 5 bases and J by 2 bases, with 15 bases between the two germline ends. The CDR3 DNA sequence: TGTGCCACCAGCGGGCTCGGACCATCACAAGAGACCCAGTACTTC. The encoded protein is CATSGLGPSQETQYF. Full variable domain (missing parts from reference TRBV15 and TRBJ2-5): DAMVIQNPRYQVTQFGKPVTLSCSQTLNHNVMYWYQQKSSQAPKLLFHYYDKDFNNEADTPDNFQSRRPNTSFCFLDIRSPGLGDTAMYLCATSGLGPSQETQYFGPGTRLLVL.

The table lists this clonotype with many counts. CDR3 nucleotide sequence: TGTGCCAGCAGTTTTAATAGCATGACTAGCGGGACCTATAGGGAGCAGTTCTTC. It codes for CASSFNSMTSGTYREQFF. This chain joins TRBV27 and TRBJ2-1; TRBD2 matches at 11 bases. Germline CDR1 MNHEY, CDR2 SMNVEV (reference sequence). J lost 10 bases, V lost 3 bases, and 17 bases had no gene match. The CDR3 spans 18 residues.

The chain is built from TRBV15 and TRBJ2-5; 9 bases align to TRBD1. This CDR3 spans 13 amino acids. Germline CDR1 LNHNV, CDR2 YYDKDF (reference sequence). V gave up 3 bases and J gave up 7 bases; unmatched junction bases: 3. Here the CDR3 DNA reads TGTGCCACCAGCAGGGACAGGGGTGCGACCCAGTACTTC. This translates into CATSRDRGATQYF.

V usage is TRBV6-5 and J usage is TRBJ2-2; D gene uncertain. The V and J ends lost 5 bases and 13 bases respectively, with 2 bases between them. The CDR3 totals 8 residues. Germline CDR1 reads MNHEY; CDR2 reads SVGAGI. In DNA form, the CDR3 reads TGTGCCAGCAGTCTGCTGTTTTTT. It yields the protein CASSLLFF.

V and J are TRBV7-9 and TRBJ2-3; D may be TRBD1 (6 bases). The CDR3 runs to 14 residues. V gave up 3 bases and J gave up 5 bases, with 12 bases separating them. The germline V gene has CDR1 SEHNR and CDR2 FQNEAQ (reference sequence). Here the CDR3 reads CASSLVQGVDTQYF. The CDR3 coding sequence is TGTGCCAGCAGCTTGGTACAGGGAGTAGATACGCAGTATTTT.

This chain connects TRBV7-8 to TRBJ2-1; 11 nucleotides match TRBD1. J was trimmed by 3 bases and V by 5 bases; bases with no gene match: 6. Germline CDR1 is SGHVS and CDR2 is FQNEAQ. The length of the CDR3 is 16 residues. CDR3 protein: CASSIRTGGYYNEQFF. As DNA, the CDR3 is TGTGCCAGCAGCATACGGACAGGGGGCTACTACAATGAGCAGTTCTTC.

The CDR3 loop reads CASSQGQASYNSPLHF. In DNA form, the CDR3 reads TGTGCCAGCAGTCAAGGACAGGCCTCCTATAATTCACCCCTCCACTTT. The gene calls are TRBV28 and TRBJ1-6; TRBD1 agrees at 7 bases. This CDR3 spans 16 amino acids. V shed 5 bases and J 0 bases; nucleotides not matched to a gene: 4. CDR1 and CDR2 from the germline V gene are MDHEN and SYDVKM.

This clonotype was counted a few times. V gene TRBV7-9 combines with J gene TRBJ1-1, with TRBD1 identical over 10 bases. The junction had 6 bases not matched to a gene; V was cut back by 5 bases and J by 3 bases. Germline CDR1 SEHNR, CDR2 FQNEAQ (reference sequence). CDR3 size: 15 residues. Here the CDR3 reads CASSPRQGADTEAFF. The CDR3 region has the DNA TGTGCCAGCAGCCCAAGACAGGGGGCGGACACTGAAGCTTTCTTT.

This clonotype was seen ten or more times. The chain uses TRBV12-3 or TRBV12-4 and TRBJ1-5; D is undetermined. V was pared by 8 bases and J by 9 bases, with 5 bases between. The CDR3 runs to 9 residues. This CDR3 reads CASGPPQHF. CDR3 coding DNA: TGTGCCAGCGGACCGCCCCAGCATTTT.

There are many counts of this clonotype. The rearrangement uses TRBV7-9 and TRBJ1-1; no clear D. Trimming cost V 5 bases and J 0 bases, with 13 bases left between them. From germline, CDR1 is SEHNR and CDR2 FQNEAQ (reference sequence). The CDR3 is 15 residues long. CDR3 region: CASSADGLLNTEAFF. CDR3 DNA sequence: TGTGCCAGCAGCGCGGACGGGCTCCTGAACACTGAAGCTTTCTTT.

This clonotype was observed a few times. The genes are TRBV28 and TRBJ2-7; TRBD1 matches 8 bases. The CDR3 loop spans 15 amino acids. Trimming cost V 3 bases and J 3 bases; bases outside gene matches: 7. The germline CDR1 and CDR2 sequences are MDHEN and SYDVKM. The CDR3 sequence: CASSLLTGAFYEQYF. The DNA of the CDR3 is TGTGCCAGCAGTTTGTTGACAGGGGCTTTCTACGAGCAGTACTTC.

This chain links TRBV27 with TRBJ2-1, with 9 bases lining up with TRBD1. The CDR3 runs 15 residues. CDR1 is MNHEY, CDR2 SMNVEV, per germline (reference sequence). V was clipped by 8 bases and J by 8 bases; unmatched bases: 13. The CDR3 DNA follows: TGTGCCAGCGGGGGCCTCCGGGACAGGGATGATGAGCAGTTCTTC. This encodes CASGGLRDRDDEQFF.

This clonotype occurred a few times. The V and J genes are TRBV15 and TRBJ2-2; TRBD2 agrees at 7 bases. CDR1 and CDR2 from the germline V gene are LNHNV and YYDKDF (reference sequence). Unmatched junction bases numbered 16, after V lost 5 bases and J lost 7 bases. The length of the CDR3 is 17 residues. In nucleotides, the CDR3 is TGTGCCACCAGCCTCCCGGGATCGGGGGGAAGGGGCGGGGAGCTGTTTTTT. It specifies CATSLPGSGGRGGELFF.

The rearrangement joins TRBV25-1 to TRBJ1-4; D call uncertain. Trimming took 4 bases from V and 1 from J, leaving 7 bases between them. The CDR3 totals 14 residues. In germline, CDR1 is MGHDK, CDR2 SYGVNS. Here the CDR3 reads CASSGIGTNEKLFF. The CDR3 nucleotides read TGTGCCAGCAGTGGCATTGGAACTAATGAAAAACTGTTTTTT.